This is a list of T cell receptor beta chains from one sample in a study of CD8 T cells in ankylosing spondylitis. TCRdb re-called the 5' RACE reads through MiXCR, storing one row per CDR3 protein. The data show some 40,000 distinct CDR3 sequences, with 10% seen just once and approximately 16% held by the top ten. Sequenced input: blood, either unsorted or a sorted T cell fraction (not recorded which). The receptor source for this set is a male donor with ankylosing spondylitis or in good health (not recorded which). The CDR3 runs from the conserved cysteine through the conserved F or W. D genes are given only for firm matches. For some rows the clone size is stated as once, few or many, or as a class when expanded; others skip it.

j_call clone_size v_call d_call cdr3_aa cdr3_nt
TRBJ2-1 many TRBV29-1 TRBD2 CSWASGKYNEQFF TGCAGCTGGGCTAGCGGAAAATACAATGAGCAGTTCTTC
TRBJ2-1 many TRBV2 - CASTRSGSYNEQFF TGTGCCAGCACCCGATCGGGCTCCTACAATGAGCAGTTCTTC
TRBJ2-1 many TRBV11-3 - CASSIGGRQTNEQFF TGTGCCAGCAGCATAGGGGGACGTCAGACCAATGAGCAGTTCTTC
TRBJ2-1 - TRBV5-1 - CASRRLTGARNEQFF TGCGCCAGCAGACGTCTAACGGGAGCTAGGAATGAGCAGTTCTTC
TRBJ2-3 many TRBV6-1 - CASSKGTSTDTQYF TGTGCCAGCAGCAAAGGGACTAGCACAGATACGCAGTATTTT
TRBJ2-2 many TRBV4-1 - CASSQDAGYTGELFF TGCGCCAGCAGCCAAGACGCGGGTTACACCGGGGAGCTGTTTTTT
TRBJ2-1 many TRBV5-8 TRBD1 CASSFGQGAIYNEQFF TGTGCCAGCAGCTTCGGACAGGGGGCTATATACAATGAGCAGTTCTTC
TRBJ2-4 many TRBV10-3 - CAISESGGLAKNIQYF TGTGCCATCAGTGAGTCCGGGGGCTTAGCCAAAAACATTCAGTACTTC
TRBJ2-7 many TRBV6-1 - CASRTDRRYEQYF TGTGCCAGCAGAACCGATCGGCGCTACGAGCAGTACTTC
TRBJ2-5 many TRBV20-1 - CSARPGLRVPETQYF TGCAGTGCTAGACCGGGACTGAGGGTCCCGGAGACCCAGTACTTC
TRBJ2-5 many TRBV12-3/TRBV12-4 TRBD2 CASSLGRTSVQETQYF TGTGCCAGCAGTTTAGGAAGGACTAGCGTCCAAGAGACCCAGTACTTC
TRBJ1-5 medium-sized TRBV9 TRBD1 CASSSQGVSNQPQHF TGTGCCAGCAGCTCCCAGGGGGTTAGCAATCAGCCCCAGCATTTT
TRBJ2-5 many TRBV29-1 - CSAHNSGQETQYF TGCAGCGCTCACAACAGCGGCCAAGAGACCCAGTACTTC
TRBJ2-7 few TRBV7-9 - CASSPSGSDEQYF TGTGCCAGCAGCCCCTCGGGTAGCGACGAGCAGTACTTC
TRBJ1-6 - TRBV4-3 - CASSQEQGWPPLHF TGCGCCAGCAGCCAAGAACAGGGATGGCCACCCCTCCACTTT
TRBJ1-3 - TRBV3-1 - CATTKTGLIKVGNTIYF TGTGCCACCACCAAAACGGGACTTATTAAGGTGGGAAACACCATATATTTT
TRBJ2-5 many TRBV20-1 - CSVDGGETQYF TGCAGTGTCGATGGAGGAGAGACCCAGTACTTC
TRBJ1-1 - TRBV2 TRBD1 CASRGDRGYTEAFF TGTGCCAGCAGGGGCGACAGGGGATACACTGAAGCTTTCTTT
TRBJ2-5 many TRBV5-1 - CASSLAARTSETQYF TGCGCCAGCAGCTTGGCGGCCAGAACTTCGGAGACCCAGTACTTC
TRBJ2-7 many TRBV6-1 TRBD1 CASSERGGTGSYEQYF TGTGCCAGCAGTGAAAGAGGCGGGACAGGGTCCTACGAGCAGTACTTC
TRBJ2-2 many TRBV15 - CATSSVRDAGELFF TGTGCCACCAGCAGCGTCAGGGATGCCGGGGAGCTGTTTTTT
TRBJ1-4 - TRBV25-1 TRBD1 CASRAGGINEKLFF TGTGCCAGCAGGGCAGGGGGTATAAATGAAAAACTGTTTTTT
TRBJ2-6 many TRBV2 - CASNPVGLGANVLTF TGTGCCAGCAACCCGGTGGGCTTAGGGGCCAACGTCCTGACTTTC
TRBJ1-5 many TRBV4-2 - CASSQGVVESNQPQHF TGTGCCAGCAGCCAGGGGGTAGTAGAAAGCAATCAGCCCCAGCATTTT
TRBJ1-1 many TRBV6-2/TRBV6-3 - CASSYEGADTEAFF TGTGCCAGCAGTTATGAGGGCGCGGACACTGAAGCTTTCTTT
TRBJ1-1 many TRBV14 - CASSQDLPGSWNTEAFF TGTGCCAGCAGCCAAGATCTGCCAGGGAGTTGGAACACTGAAGCTTTCTTT